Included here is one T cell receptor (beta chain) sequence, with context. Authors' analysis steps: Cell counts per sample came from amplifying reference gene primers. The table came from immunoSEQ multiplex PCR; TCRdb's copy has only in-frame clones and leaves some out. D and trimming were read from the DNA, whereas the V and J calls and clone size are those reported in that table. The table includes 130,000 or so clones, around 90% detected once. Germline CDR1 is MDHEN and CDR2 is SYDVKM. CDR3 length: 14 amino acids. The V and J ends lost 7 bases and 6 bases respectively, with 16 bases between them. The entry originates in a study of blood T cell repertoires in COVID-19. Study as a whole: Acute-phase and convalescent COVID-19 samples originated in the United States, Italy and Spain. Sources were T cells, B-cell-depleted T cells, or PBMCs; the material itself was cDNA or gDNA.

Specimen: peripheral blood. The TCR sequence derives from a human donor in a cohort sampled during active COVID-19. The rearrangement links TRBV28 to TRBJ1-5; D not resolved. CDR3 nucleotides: TGTGCCAGCACTCTACCCAGCTCAGGTCAGCCCCAGCATTTT. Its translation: CASTLPSSGQPQHF.